This T cell receptor beta chain was recorded in a study of CD8+CD57+ T cells in acquired aplastic anemia. Study at large: Mean yield of DNA from sorted CD4+ and CD8+ cells was approximately 3 ug.

This clonotype was seen repeatedly, ten times or more. Its antigen is not known. Deletions cut 2 bases from V and 2 bases from J, with 7 bases between. The CDR3 has 13 amino acids. Study-wide findings and caveats: Between patients and controls, roughly 29 CD8+ CDR3 sequences were found in common. For CD8+ Simpson's diversity, patients and controls showed no significant difference.

Profiles of TCR beta VDJ and CDR3 were generated from a genomic DNA template. One entry per CDR3 protein results from TCRdb running MiXCR on the reads. This sample has a few hundred thousand distinct CDR3 sequences, with 50% to 70% found just once. The origin of this receptor is a human donor with severe aplastic anemia or a healthy control (not recorded which). The J gene is TRBJ2-7, the V gene TRBV12-3 or TRBV12-4; D not certain. The sequencing input was sorted CD4+, CD8+, or CD8+CD57+ T cells (not recorded which) from PBMCs. This chain's CDR3 is CASSLSVTYEQYF. DNA of the CDR3: TGTGCCAGCAGTTTATCGGTGACCTACGAGCAGTACTTC.